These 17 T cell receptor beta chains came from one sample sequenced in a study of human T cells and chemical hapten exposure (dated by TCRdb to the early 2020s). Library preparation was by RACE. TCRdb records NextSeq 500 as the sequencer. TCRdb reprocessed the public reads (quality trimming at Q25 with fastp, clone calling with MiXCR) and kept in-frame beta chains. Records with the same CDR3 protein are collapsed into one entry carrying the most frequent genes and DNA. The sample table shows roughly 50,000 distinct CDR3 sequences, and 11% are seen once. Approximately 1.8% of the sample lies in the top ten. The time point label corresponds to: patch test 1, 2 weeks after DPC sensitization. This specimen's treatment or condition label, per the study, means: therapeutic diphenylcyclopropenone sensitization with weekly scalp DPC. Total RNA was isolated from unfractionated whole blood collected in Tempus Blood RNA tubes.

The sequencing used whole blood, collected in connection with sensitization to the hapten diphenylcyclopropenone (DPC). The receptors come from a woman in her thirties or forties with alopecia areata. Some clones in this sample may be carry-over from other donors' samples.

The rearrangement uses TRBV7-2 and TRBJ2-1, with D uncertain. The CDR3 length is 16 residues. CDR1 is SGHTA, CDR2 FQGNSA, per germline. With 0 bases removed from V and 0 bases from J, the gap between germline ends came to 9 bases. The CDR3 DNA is TGTGCCAGCAGCTTAGCGGTGTCCAGCTCCTACAATGAGCAGTTCTTC. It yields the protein CASSLAVSSSYNEQFF.

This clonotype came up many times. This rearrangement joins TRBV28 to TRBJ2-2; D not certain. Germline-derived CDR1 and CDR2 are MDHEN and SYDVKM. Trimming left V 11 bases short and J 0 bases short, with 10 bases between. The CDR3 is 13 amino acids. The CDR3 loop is CAAMGTNTGELFF. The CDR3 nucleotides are TGTGCCGCAATGGGGACGAACACCGGGGAGCTGTTTTTT.

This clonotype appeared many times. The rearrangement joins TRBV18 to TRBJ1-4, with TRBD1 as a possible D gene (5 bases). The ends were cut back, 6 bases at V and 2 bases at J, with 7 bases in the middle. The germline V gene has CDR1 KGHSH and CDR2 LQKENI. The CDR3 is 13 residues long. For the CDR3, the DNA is TGTGCCAGCTCGCGGGGGACTAATGAAAAACTGTTTTTT. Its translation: CASSRGTNEKLFF.

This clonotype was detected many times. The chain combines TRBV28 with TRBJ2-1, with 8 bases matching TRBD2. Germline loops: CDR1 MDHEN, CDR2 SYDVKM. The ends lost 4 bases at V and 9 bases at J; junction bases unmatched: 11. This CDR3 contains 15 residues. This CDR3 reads CASSSPGLVVLEQFF. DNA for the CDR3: TGTGCCAGCAGTTCTCCGGGACTAGTGGTTCTTGAGCAGTTCTTC.

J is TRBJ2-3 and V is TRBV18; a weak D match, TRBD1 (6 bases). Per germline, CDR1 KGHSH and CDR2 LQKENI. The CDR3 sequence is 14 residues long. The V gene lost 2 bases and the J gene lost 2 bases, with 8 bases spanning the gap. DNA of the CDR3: TGTGCCAGCTCACCAGGGACATTCACAGATACGCAGTATTTT. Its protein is CASSPGTFTDTQYF.

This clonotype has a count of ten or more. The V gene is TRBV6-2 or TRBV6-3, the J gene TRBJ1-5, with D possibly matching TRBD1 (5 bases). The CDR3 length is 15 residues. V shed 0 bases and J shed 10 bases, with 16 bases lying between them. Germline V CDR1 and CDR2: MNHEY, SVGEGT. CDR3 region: CASSYSWQGTHPQHF. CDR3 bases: TGTGCCAGCAGTTACTCGTGGCAGGGAACGCACCCCCAGCATTTT.

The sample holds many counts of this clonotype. CDR3 residues: CASSEARTSNQPQHF. The CDR3 coding sequence is TGTGCCAGCAGTGAAGCGCGTACTAGCAATCAGCCCCAGCATTTT. This chain joins TRBV2 and TRBJ1-5; no firm D call. CDR3 size: 15 residues. Between the trimmed V and J ends, which lost 0 bases and 0 bases, there was a span of 6 bases. Looked up from germline, CDR1 is SNHLY and CDR2 is FYNNEI.

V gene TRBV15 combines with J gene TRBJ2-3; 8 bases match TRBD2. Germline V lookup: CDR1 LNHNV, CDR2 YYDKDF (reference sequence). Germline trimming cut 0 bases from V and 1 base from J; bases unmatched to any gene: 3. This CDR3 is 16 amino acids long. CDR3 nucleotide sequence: TGTGCCACCAGCAGAGAGGCGGGACTAGGCACAGATACGCAGTATTTT. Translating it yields CATSREAGLGTDTQYF.

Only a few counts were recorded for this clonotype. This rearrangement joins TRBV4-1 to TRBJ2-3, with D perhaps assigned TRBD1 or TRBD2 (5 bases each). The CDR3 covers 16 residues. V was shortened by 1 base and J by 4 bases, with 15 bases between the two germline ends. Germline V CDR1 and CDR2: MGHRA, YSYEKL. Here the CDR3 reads CASSQAPSRGADTQYF. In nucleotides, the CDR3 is TGCGCCAGCAGCCAAGCTCCTAGCCGAGGGGCAGATACGCAGTATTTT.

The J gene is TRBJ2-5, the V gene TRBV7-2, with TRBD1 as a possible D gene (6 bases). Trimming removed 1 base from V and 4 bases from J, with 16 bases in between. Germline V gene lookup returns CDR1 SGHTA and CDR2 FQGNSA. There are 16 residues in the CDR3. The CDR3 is CASSLVQGLYLETQYF. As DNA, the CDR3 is TGTGCCAGCAGCTTAGTACAGGGATTGTACCTAGAGACCCAGTACTTC.

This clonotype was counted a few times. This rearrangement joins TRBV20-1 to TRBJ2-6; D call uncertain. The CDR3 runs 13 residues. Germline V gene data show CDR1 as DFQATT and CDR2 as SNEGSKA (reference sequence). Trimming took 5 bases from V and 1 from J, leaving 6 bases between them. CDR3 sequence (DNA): TGCAGTGCTCCACCGTCTGGGGCCAACGTCCTGACTTTC. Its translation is CSAPPSGANVLTF.

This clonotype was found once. CDR3 nucleotides: TGCAGCGCTTGGGACAGGAAAACTACAGATACGCAGTATTTT. Amino acid sequence: CSAWDRKTTDTQYF. The chain has TRBV29-1 and TRBJ2-3, with TRBD1 identical over 8 bases. V trimming: 7 bases; J trimming: 3 bases; junction bases outside the gene matches: 9. Germline lookup yields CDR1 SQVTM and CDR2 ANQGSEA. This CDR3 has 14 amino acids.

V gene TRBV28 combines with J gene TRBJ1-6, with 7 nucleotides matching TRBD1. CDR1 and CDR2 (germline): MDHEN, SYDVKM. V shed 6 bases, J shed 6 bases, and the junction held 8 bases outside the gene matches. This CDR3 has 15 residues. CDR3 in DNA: TGTGCCAGCAGCCGCCATGAGGGGGCTAATTCACCCCTCCACTTT. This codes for CASSRHEGANSPLHF.

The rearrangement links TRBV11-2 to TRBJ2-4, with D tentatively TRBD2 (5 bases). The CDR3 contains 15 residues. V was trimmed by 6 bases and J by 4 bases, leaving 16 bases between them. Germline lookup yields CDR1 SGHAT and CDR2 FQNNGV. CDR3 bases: TGTGCCAGCAGTTTTAGCGTTGGCGGGAAAAACATTCAGTACTTC. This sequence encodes CASSFSVGGKNIQYF.

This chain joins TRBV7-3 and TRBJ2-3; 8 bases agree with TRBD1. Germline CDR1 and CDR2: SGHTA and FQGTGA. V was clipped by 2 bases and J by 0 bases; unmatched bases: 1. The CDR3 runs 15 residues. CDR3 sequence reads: CASSLQGASTDTQYF. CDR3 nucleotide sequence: TGTGCCAGCAGCTTACAGGGGGCGAGCACAGATACGCAGTATTTT.

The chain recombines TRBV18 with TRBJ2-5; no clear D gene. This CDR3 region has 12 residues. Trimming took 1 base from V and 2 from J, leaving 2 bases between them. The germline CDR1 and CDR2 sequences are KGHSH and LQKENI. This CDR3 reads CASSPQQETQYF. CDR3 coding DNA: TGTGCCAGCTCACCACAACAAGAGACCCAGTACTTC. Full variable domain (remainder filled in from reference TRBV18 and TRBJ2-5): NAGVMQNPRHLVRRRGQEARLRCSPMKGHSHVYWYRQLPEEGLKFMVYLQKENIIDESGMPKERFSAEFPKEGPSILRIQQVVRGDSAAYFCASSPQQETQYFGPGTRLLVL.

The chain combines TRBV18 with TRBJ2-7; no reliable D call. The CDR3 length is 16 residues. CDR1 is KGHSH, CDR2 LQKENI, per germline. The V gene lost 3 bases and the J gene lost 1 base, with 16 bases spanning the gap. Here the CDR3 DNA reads TGTGCCAGCTCACCTGTACCGGCAGACCTATCCTACGAGCAGTACTTC. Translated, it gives CASSPVPADLSYEQYF.